Below are 5 T cell receptor beta chains sequenced from a single sample in a study of vaccination and CD4 T cells after COVID-19 (dated by TCRdb to between 2021 and 2024). No antigen has been identified for these receptors. The sample's treatment or condition label, decoded: approximately nine-day PBMC culture with coronavirus spike peptide pools or control peptides (ViraFEST assay). CD4+ T cells from unexposed donors were collected before the COVID-19 pandemic (2011-2018). Library preparation used PCR. For sequencing, an Illumina iSeq 100 was employed. At the Johns Hopkins FTIC core, DNA from the cultured CD4+ T cells underwent TCR sequencing with the Oncomine TCR Beta short-read assay. The QIAamp micro DNA kit was used to extract genomic DNA from the cultured CD4+ T cells. The public sequencing data were trimmed at Q25 with fastp and processed into clonotypes with MiXCR by TCRdb, which kept only in-frame beta chains. Entries are consolidated by CDR3 protein sequence, retaining the most common genes and DNA. In this sample the table shows 6,000 to 7,000 distinct CDR3 sequences, approximately 33% of which occur a single time. The ten largest make up roughly 11% of the sample.

Sequencing input: CD4+ T cells from blood, cultured in vitro. The origin of the receptors is a human donor in good health.

There are a few counts of this clonotype. V is TRBV6-5 and J is TRBJ1-2, with 8 bases aligning to TRBD1. Germline trimming cut 2 bases from V and 7 bases from J; bases unmatched to any gene: 9. Germline assignment: CDR1 MNHEY and CDR2 SVGAGI. The CDR3 runs 15 residues. The CDR3 region is CASSYSGQGAGGYTF. For the CDR3, the DNA is TGTGCCAGCAGTTACAGCGGGCAGGGGGCTGGTGGCTACACCTTC.

This clonotype was counted between two and nine times. The rearrangement uses TRBV24-1 and TRBJ1-1, with TRBD1 identical over 7 bases. The CDR3 runs to 13 residues. Germline-derived CDR1 and CDR2 are KGHDR and SFDVKD. The V segment lost 5 bases and the J segment 8 bases; nucleotides outside the gene matches: 7. DNA of the CDR3: TGTGCCACCAGTGCGGGACAGTCAGGGGAAGCTTTCTTT. It encodes CATSAGQSGEAFF.

This clonotype is medium-sized. The chain combines TRBV7-2 with TRBJ1-2; perhaps TRBD1 as D (5 bases). Germline CDR1 SGHTA, CDR2 FQGNSA. The CDR3 is made up of 12 amino acids. With 5 bases removed from V and 6 bases from J, the gap between germline ends came to 10 bases. Here the CDR3 reads CASSPDRHGYTF. CDR3 DNA: TGTGCCAGCAGCCCCGACAGACATGGCTACACCTTC.

Only one count was recorded for this clonotype. The chain combines TRBV7-8 with TRBJ2-1, with 10 bases aligning to TRBD2. CDR1 and CDR2 (germline): SGHVS, FQNEAQ. The CDR3 has 14 amino acids. V gave up 5 bases and J gave up 9 bases; unmatched junction bases: 7. The CDR3 DNA reads as TGTGCCAGCAGCCCGGGTAGGACTAGCGGTGAGCAGTTCTTC. This translates into CASSPGRTSGEQFF.

This chain connects TRBV11-1 to TRBJ1-2, with 11 bases matching TRBD1. Germline CDR1 and CDR2: SGHAT and FQDESV (reference sequence). The CDR3 has 15 amino acids. V lost 5 bases to trimming and J lost 4 bases; unmatched junction nucleotides: 6. The CDR3 spells CASSLDRGLGYGYTF. DNA for the CDR3: TGTGCCAGCAGCCTGGACAGGGGGCTGGGCTATGGCTACACCTTC.